This TCR beta chain was identified in a study of blood T cell repertoires in COVID-19. About the research overall: Acute and convalescent COVID-19 specimens originated in the United States, Italy and Spain. PBMCs, B-cell-depleted T cells, or T cells were the source of the cDNA or gDNA that made up the material.

The CDR3 is 13 residues long. Germline lookup yields CDR1 ENHRY and CDR2 SYGVKD. Trimming pared 4 bases from V and 2 bases from J, leaving 6 bases between. Original methodology: How many nucleated cells were present was estimated from reference gene primer amplification. Using immunoSEQ multiplex PCR, the repertoire was profiled, and TCRdb retains in-frame clones only, with some absent. V and J calls and clone size are as listed in that table; D and trimming were resolved from the DNA. In the table there are over 150,000 clones, around nine tenths of which are singletons. Seattle-derived patients entered the study during active infection and were followed longitudinally.

Sequenced material: peripheral blood. This chain links TRBV10-3 with TRBJ2-1; D gene unclear. The receptor comes from an older woman with COVID-19, enrolled during active disease. The CDR3 loop reads CAISAIAYNEQFF. DNA for the CDR3: TGTGCCATCAGTGCAATAGCCTACAATGAGCAGTTCTTC.